This TCR beta chain was profiled in a study of CD8+ T cells in alopecia areata (dated by TCRdb to between 2017 and 2018). In terms of the full investigation: The treated patients took part in an open-label pilot trial in which moderate-to-severe alopecia areata was treated with oral tofacitinib at 5 to 10 mg twice daily. Patients stayed on tofacitinib for 6 to 18 months and then had 6 months of follow-up off drug so that delayed response and recurrence could be assessed. In treated patients, disease severity was measured using the SALT score, which gives the percentage of scalp surface area affected. In both human patients and the C3H/HeJ mouse model, the study applied high-throughput TCRbeta sequencing to look at T cell clonal expansion in alopecia areata. On the human side, TCRbeta sequencing was run on scalp tissue and on sorted CD4+ and CD8+ peripheral blood T cells from healthy controls and from alopecia areata patients with either patchy or totalis/universalis disease. Biopsies were taken from tofacitinib-treated patients at baseline and again at 4 and 24 weeks into treatment, and several of those patients also had a later scalp biopsy. Scalp clonality was compared across normal scalp (n=4), patchy alopecia areata scalp (n=8), and alopecia totalis/universalis scalp (n=8). The RNA source kit depended on sample type: the PAXgene miRNA kit for fixed scalp, the miRNeasy kit for PBMCs, and the RNeasy kit for mouse skin. immunoSEQ multiplex PCR using 35 Vbeta forward primers and 13 Jbeta reverse primers was used to amplify TCRbeta CDR3 regions. Results the study describes overall, beyond this receptor: Tofacitinib significantly lowered scalp clonality and the number of expanded CD8+ clones among the top 100 scalp clones. Compared with mice, TCR sequences shared between patients were less clear, possibly partly because of HLA diversity across the patient population. Because the treated cohort was small and had just a single nonresponder, larger studies are needed to establish links between baseline CD8+ expansion and response. Many expanded lesional clones were found to persist in scalp and blood during tofacitinib treatment, and relapse after treatment cessation may be partly explained by this persistence. Unlike mouse skin, where gammadelta T cells dominate, normal human skin contains resident alphabeta T cells that get sequenced too, which complicates analysis of the scalp TCR repertoire. Compared with normal scalp, lesional scalp, particularly in alopecia totalis/universalis, had higher clonality and more expanded CD8+ clones, which suggests antigenic drive.

Library generation was performed with the immunoSEQ multiplex PCR assay. RNA was extracted from all samples and reverse transcribed into cDNA, which served as template for TCR sequencing. SuperScript III was used to make first-strand cDNA, primed with a 2:1 mix of oligo-dT and random hexamers. Amplification bias was assessed with a synthetic immune receptor repertoire, and residual bias was removed computationally. Per the source publication's procedure: Raw reads were preprocessed to remove errors, and CDR3 was defined according to IMGT conventions as the region from the conserved cysteine to phenylalanine. Clonality was computed by normalizing Shannon entropy by log2 of the number of productive unique TCRs and subtracting the result from 1. CD4 or CD8 identity of scalp clones was inferred by cross-referencing scalp TCRbeta sequences with sorted blood CD4 and CD8 repertoires. What TCRdb holds here is the immuneACCESS table cut down to in-frame rearrangements. Part of the clones is not present; checked against another copy, under half of the missing clones reflect an unresolved V gene, and the others are unexplained. The DNA gave D and trimming, while V, J and clone size come from that table. The sample includes about 210,000 clones, with 35% to 45% observed a single time. The ten largest account for 0.45% to 0.55% of the sample.

Between the V and J ends, shortened by 1 base and 0 bases respectively, the junction contains 6 bases. The CDR3 runs 15 residues from the cysteine to the phenylalanine. Just CDR3 DNA is preserved here, 45 bases in frame from base 1. The germline V gene sets CDR1 to SGHDN and CDR2 to FVKESK. This clone showed up just a few times. No antigen is known for it. Base quality data are lacking; no much larger clone is found one base away. The treatment or condition label here, explained by the study, means: oral pan-JAK inhibitor, 5-10 mg twice daily. Lesional scalp punch biopsies and peripheral blood were obtained from alopecia areata patients. PBMCs were isolated by density centrifugation and stained for CD3, CD4 and CD8, and CD4+ and CD8+ T cells were sorted on a FACSAria.

The chain links TRBV14 with TRBJ1-4, with no confidently assigned D gene. The source was CD4+ T cells sorted from blood, collected between weeks 30 and 35, from a patient treated with tofacitinib. The clonotype originates from a human donor with alopecia areata. The DNA sequence is TGTGCCAGCAGCCAAGGACTGACAACTAATGAAAAACTGTTTTTT. This translates into CASSQGLTTNEKLFF.